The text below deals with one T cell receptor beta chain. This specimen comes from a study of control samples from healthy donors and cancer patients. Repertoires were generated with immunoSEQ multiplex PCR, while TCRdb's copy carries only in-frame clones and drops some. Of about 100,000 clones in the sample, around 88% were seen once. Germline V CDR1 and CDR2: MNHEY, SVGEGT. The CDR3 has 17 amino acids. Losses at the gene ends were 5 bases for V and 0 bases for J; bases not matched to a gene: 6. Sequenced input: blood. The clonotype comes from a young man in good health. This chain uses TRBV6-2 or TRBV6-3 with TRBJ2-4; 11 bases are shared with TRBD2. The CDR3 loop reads CASSRYSGGVAKNIQYF. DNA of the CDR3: TGTGCCAGCAGTCGCTATAGCGGGGGGGTAGCCAAAAACATTCAGTACTTC.